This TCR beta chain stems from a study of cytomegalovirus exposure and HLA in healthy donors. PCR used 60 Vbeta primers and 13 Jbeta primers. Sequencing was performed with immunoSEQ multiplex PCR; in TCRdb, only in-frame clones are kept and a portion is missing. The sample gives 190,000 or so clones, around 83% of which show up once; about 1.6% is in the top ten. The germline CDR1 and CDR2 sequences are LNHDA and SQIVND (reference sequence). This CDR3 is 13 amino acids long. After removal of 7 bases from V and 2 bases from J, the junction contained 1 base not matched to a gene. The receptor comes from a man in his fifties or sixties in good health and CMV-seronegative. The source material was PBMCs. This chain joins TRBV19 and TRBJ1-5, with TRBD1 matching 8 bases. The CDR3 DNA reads TGTGCCAGTACGGGACAGGGCAATCAGCCCCAGCATTTT. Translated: CASTGQGNQPQHF.